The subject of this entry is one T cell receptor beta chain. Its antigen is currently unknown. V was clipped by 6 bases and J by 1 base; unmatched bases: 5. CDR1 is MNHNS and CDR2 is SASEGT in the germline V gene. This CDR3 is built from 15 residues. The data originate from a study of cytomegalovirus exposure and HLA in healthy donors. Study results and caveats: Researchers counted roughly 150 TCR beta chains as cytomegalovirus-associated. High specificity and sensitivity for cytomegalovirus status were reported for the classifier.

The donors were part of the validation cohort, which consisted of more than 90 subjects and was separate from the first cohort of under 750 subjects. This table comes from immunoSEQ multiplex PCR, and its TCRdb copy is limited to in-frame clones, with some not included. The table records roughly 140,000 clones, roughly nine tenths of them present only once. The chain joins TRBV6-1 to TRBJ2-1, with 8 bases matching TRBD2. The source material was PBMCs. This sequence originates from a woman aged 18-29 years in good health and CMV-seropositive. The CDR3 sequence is CASSHIAGSYNEQFF. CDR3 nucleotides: TGTGCCAGCAGCCACATAGCGGGATCCTACAATGAGCAGTTCTTC.